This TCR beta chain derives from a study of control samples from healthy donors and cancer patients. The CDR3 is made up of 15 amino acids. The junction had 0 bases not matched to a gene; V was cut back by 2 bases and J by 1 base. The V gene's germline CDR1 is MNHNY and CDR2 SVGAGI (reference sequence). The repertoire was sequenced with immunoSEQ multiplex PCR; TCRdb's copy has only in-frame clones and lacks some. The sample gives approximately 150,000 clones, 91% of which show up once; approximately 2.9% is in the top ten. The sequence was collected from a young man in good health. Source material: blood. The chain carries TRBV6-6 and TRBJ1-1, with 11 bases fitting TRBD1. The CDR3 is CASSYGTGGNTEAFF. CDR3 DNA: TGTGCCAGCAGTTACGGGACAGGGGGGAACACTGAAGCTTTCTTT.